A single sample gave rise to the 26 T cell receptor beta chains below, sequenced in a study of blood T cell repertoires in COVID-19. Measured with immunoSEQ multiplex PCR; TCRdb has only the in-frame clones, and not every one. The data hold about 250,000 clones, with about 89% observed a single time. The sample consisted of peripheral blood. These receptor sequences come from a man aged 25-45 years with acute or convalescent COVID-19.

A remark on this clone: In the same sample, other DNA sequences code for this CDR3. CDR3 bases: TGTGCCAGCAGCGTAGCAGGGCGAAGCTCTGGAAACACCATATATTTT. It yields the protein CASSVAGRSSGNTIYF. The chain is built from TRBV9 and TRBJ1-3; tentative D call: TRBD1 (5 bases). This CDR3 contains 16 residues. CDR1 SGDLS and CDR2 YYNGEE come from the germline V gene. The V end lost 0 bases, the J end lost 0 bases, and 10 bases lay between the germline ends.

J is TRBJ2-3 and V is TRBV11-2; 13 bases are a match to TRBD2. The CDR3 spans 16 residues. Germline V CDR1 and CDR2: SGHAT, FQNNGV. Trimming took 6 bases from V and 6 from J; bases not matched to a gene: 9. The chain's CDR3 is CASRPRLAGGSDTQYF. CDR3 DNA sequence: TGTGCCAGCAGACCCCGACTAGCGGGAGGTTCGGATACGCAGTATTTT. Based on the CDR3 plus reference TRBV11-2 and TRBJ2-3, the full variable domain is EAGVAQSPRYKIIEKRQSVAFWCNPISGHATLYWYQQILGQGPKLLIQFQNNGVVDDSQLPKDRFSAERLKGVDSTLKIQPAKLEDSAVYLCASRPRLAGGSDTQYFGPGTRLTVL.

V and J are TRBV7-3 and TRBJ1-1; 9 nucleotides match TRBD1. Germline CDR1 SGHTA, CDR2 FQGTGA. CDR3 length: 16 amino acids. V was clipped by 6 bases and J by 0 bases; unmatched bases: 8. The CDR3 here is CASRQGAGGMNTEAFF. In DNA, the CDR3 is TGTGCCAGCAGACAGGGGGCAGGGGGCATGAACACTGAAGCTTTCTTT.

This chain uses TRBV7-9 with TRBJ1-1; D uncertain. The CDR3 extends over 14 amino acids. V lost 5 bases and J 5 bases, leaving 15 bases between the germline ends. The germline gives CDR1 SEHNR, CDR2 FQNEAQ (reference sequence). The CDR3 nucleotides read TGTGCCAGCAGCCTGAGGAGGGTAGGGACTGAAGCTTTCTTT. The encoded protein is CASSLRRVGTEAFF.

The V gene is TRBV15, the J gene TRBJ2-5; TRBD2 is a possible D gene (5 bases). The CDR3 has 12 residues. Germline CDR1 LNHNV, CDR2 YYDKDF (reference sequence). V lost 4 bases to trimming and J lost 13 bases, with 16 bases between them. The CDR3 DNA sequence: TGTGCCACCAGCAAAAAAGAGGGCCCCCTGTACTTC. Encoded protein: CATSKKEGPLYF.

The chain uses TRBV5-4 and TRBJ2-5, with D tentatively TRBD1 (6 bases). V dropped 1 base and J dropped 2 bases, with 12 bases sitting between them. The CDR3 sequence is 15 residues long. Germline CDR1 is SGHNT and CDR2 is YYREEE (reference sequence). Here the CDR3 reads CASSLFGTGQETQYF. The CDR3, as DNA: TGTGCCAGCAGCTTGTTCGGAACAGGGCAAGAGACCCAGTACTTC.

The chain joins TRBV7-6 to TRBJ2-4, with 8 bases that match TRBD2. The CDR3 has 15 amino acids. The ends lost 1 base at V and 6 bases at J; junction bases unmatched: 5. CDR1 is SGHVS, CDR2 FNYEAQ, per germline. Here the CDR3 DNA reads TGTGCCAGCAGCTTAGAGCGGGGGAAGGGAAACATTCAGTACTTC. Its translation: CASSLERGKGNIQYF.

This clone was found a few times. The rearrangement joins TRBV6-5 to TRBJ1-2; D ambiguous. The CDR3 totals 11 residues. Germline V gene sequence: CDR1 MNHEY, CDR2 SVGAGI. V gave up 8 bases and J gave up 1 base, with 5 bases separating them. CDR3 amino acids: CASGGNYGYTF. CDR3 sequence (DNA): TGTGCCAGCGGAGGTAACTATGGCTACACCTTC.

The genes are TRBV18 and TRBJ2-3; 8 bases map to TRBD2. CDR3 length equals 16 residues. CDR1 is KGHSH, CDR2 LQKENI, per germline. The ends lost 6 bases at V and 3 bases at J; junction bases unmatched: 11. The CDR3 bases are TGTGCCAGCTCCCGAGAGAGCGGGAGAGGGACAGATACGCAGTATTTT. This sequence encodes CASSRESGRGTDTQYF.

This chain links TRBV5-4 with TRBJ2-1; a possible D gene is TRBD1 (6 bases). Germline V gives CDR1 SGHNT, CDR2 YYREEE (reference sequence). Trimming removed 4 bases at V and 9 bases at J, with 20 bases between. The CDR3 runs to 15 residues. CDR3 DNA: TGTGCCAGCAGCCCGGAGCAGGGGTGGGCGGGTGAGCAGTTCTTC. Its translation: CASSPEQGWAGEQFF.

CDR3 sequence (DNA): TGTGCCAGCAGCCGGGATTTTGGGGACACTGAAGCTTTCTTT. Residues: CASSRDFGDTEAFF. This chain joins TRBV11-2 and TRBJ1-1; D is uncertain. The CDR3 has 14 amino acids. The germline gives CDR1 SGHAT, CDR2 FQNNGV. V was shortened by 5 bases and J by 3 bases, with 13 bases between the two germline ends.

With regard to this clone: One junction end does not reproduce the germline sequence, and a read error may be involved. This sequence joins TRBV5-4 and TRBJ2-3, with TRBD2 as a possible D gene (5 bases). Germline V gene sequence: CDR1 SGHNT, CDR2 YYREEE (reference sequence). There are 14 residues in the CDR3. CDR3 in amino acids: CASSLSASRDTQYF. As DNA, the CDR3 is TGTGCCAGCAGCTTGTCGGCTAGCAGAGATACGCAGTATTTT.

The J gene is TRBJ2-3, the V gene TRBV4-2, with TRBD2 as a possible D gene (6 bases). V lost 0 bases to trimming and J lost 1 base, with 11 bases between them. Germline CDR1 reads LGHNA; CDR2 reads YNFKEQ. The CDR3 loop spans 16 amino acids. CDR3 nucleotides: TGTGCCAGCAGCCAAGAGTTGGGAGGCCGCACAGATACGCAGTATTTT. Encoded protein: CASSQELGGRTDTQYF.

The chain links TRBV7-8 to TRBJ2-3; no reliable D call. This CDR3 is 13 amino acids long. The germline V gene encodes CDR1 SGHVS and CDR2 FQNEAQ. Trimming left V 4 bases short and J 4 bases short, with 9 bases between. This CDR3 reads CASSSQVSDTQYF. The CDR3 nucleotides read TGTGCCAGCAGCTCCCAGGTTTCAGATACGCAGTATTTT.

The rearrangement joins TRBV30 to TRBJ2-1; TRBD2 aligns across 7 bases. There are 16 residues in the CDR3. Germline lookup yields CDR1 GTSNPN and CDR2 SVGIG (reference sequence). Trimming at V came to 0 bases and at J to 3 bases, leaving 8 bases not matched to a gene. The CDR3 coding sequence is TGTGCCTGGAGTGTACGGGGTAGCGGGTTCTACAATGAGCAGTTCTTC. It encodes CAWSVRGSGFYNEQFF.

In its sample, this clone was seen a few times. The CDR3: CASSESRPTDTQYF. The CDR3 coding sequence is TGCGCCAGCAGTGAGTCGCGCCCTACAGATACGCAGTATTTT. The V gene is TRBV10-2, the J gene TRBJ2-3; D gene uncertain. CDR1 is WSHSY and CDR2 is SAAADI in the germline V gene. The V and J ends lost 0 bases and 3 bases respectively, with 7 bases between them. This CDR3 has 14 amino acids.

The chain joins TRBV6-5 to TRBJ1-2; 7 bases are shared with TRBD1. This CDR3 has 14 residues. From germline, CDR1 is MNHEY and CDR2 SVGAGI. Trimming removed 2 bases from V and 3 bases from J; junction bases left unmatched: 3. The chain's CDR3 is CASSYGDSDYGYTF. The DNA for the CDR3 is TGTGCCAGCAGTTACGGGGACAGCGACTATGGCTACACCTTC.

The rearrangement uses TRBV27 and TRBJ1-2, with 9 bases that match TRBD1. Germline V lookup: CDR1 MNHEY, CDR2 SMNVEV (reference sequence). The CDR3 consists of 15 residues. V dropped 3 bases and J dropped 2; count of bases not matched to a gene: 4. CDR3 sequence (DNA): TGTGCCAGCAGTTTTTGGGACAGGGTGAACTATGGCTACACCTTC. As protein: CASSFWDRVNYGYTF.

The chain recombines TRBV6-5 with TRBJ2-7; D might be TRBD1 (6 bases). Germline V gene sequence: CDR1 MNHEY, CDR2 SVGAGI. The CDR3 has 15 amino acids. V shed 7 bases and J shed 3 bases, with 19 bases lying between them. The CDR3 protein is CASTVAGVRFYEQYF. In DNA, the CDR3 is TGTGCCAGCACCGTAGCAGGGGTAAGGTTCTACGAGCAGTACTTC.

The rearrangement joins TRBV30 to TRBJ1-4; D may be TRBD1 (6 bases). CDR1 is GTSNPN, CDR2 SVGIG, per germline (reference sequence). The CDR3 runs to 15 residues. Deletions cut 0 bases from V and 7 bases from J, with 15 bases between. DNA for the CDR3: TGTGCCTGGAGTGTACAGGCAGGGGAAGGTGAAAAACTGTTTTTT. This encodes CAWSVQAGEGEKLFF.

The chain uses TRBV5-1 and TRBJ1-4; D is ambiguous. The germline V gene encodes CDR1 SGHRS and CDR2 YFSETQ. V shed 4 bases and J shed 5 bases, with 15 bases lying between them. The CDR3 extends over 15 amino acids. The CDR3 nucleotides read TGCGCCAGCAGCCCCCAAGGAGGGAGCAATGAAAAACTGTTTTTT. This gives the protein CASSPQGGSNEKLFF.

The chain couples TRBV19 to TRBJ1-2, with a weak D call TRBD1 (5 bases). This CDR3 is 20 amino acids long. Germline assignment: CDR1 LNHDA and CDR2 SQIVND (reference sequence). Between the trimmed V and J ends, which lost 3 bases and 4 bases, there was a span of 30 bases. The CDR3 nucleotides are TGTGCCAGTAGTATGATTTTCGTTGACCTCGGACATCTAAGATCCTATGGCTACACCTTC. Translated: CASSMIFVDLGHLRSYGYTF. The full variable domain, in which reference TRBV19 and TRBJ1-2 provide the parts outside the CDR3, is DGGITQSPKYLFRKEGQNVTLSCEQNLNHDAMYWYRQDPGQGLRLIYYSQIVNDFQKGDIAEGYSVSREKKESFPLTVTSAQKNPTAFYLCASSMIFVDLGHLRSYGYTFGSGTRLTVV.

The V and J genes are TRBV2 and TRBJ2-7, with D maybe TRBD2 (7 bases). Trimming took off 10 bases at V and 2 bases at J, with 15 bases between the two ends. The V gene's germline CDR1 is SNHLY and CDR2 FYNNEI. The length of the CDR3 is 13 residues. Here the CDR3 reads CATQGRGPYEQYF. DNA for the CDR3: TGTGCCACCCAGGGGCGGGGGCCCTACGAGCAGTACTTC.

This clone was detected only a few times. CDR3 region: CASSRGTSSFYSNQPQHF. The CDR3 DNA sequence: TGTGCCAGCAGTCGAGGGACTTCGAGCTTTTATAGCAATCAGCCCCAGCATTTT. The chain couples TRBV6-6 to TRBJ1-5; maybe TRBD1 (5 bases). The CDR3 consists of 18 residues. The V gene's germline CDR1 is MNHNY and CDR2 SVGAGI (reference sequence). V was clipped by 5 bases and J by 0 bases, with 20 bases between them.

The rearrangement joins TRBV5-1 to TRBJ2-2; a possible D gene is TRBD2 (6 bases). The germline gives CDR1 SGHRS, CDR2 YFSETQ. Trimming removed 2 bases at V and 5 bases at J, with 10 bases between. The CDR3 extends over 14 amino acids. CDR3 sequence (DNA): TGCGCCAGCAGCTTTAACGGGGGTACCGGGGAGCTGTTTTTT. This sequence encodes CASSFNGGTGELFF.

The chain links TRBV19 to TRBJ2-3, with TRBD2 as a possible D gene (6 bases). The V gene's germline CDR1 is LNHDA and CDR2 SQIVND (reference sequence). Trimming stripped 4 bases from V and 2 bases from J, with 16 bases between. There are 16 residues in the CDR3. The CDR3 here is CASSSSGTYSTDTQYF. DNA of the CDR3: TGTGCCAGTAGTAGTTCCGGGACTTACTCCACAGATACGCAGTATTTT.